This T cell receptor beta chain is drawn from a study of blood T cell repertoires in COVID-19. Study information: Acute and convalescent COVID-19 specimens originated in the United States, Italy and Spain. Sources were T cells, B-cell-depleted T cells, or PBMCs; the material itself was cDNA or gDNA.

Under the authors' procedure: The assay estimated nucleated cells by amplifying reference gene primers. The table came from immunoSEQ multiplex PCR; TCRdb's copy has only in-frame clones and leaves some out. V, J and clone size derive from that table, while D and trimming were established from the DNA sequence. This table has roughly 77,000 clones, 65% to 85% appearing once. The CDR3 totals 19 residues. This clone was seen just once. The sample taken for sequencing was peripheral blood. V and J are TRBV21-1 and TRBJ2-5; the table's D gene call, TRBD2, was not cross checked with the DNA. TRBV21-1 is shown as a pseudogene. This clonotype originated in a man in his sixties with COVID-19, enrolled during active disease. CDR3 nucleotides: TGTGCCAGCAGCAAAGGCTGGACGGGTCCGGACGGGGGGCAAGAGACCCAGTACTTC. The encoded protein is CASSKGWTGPDGGQETQYF.